This T cell receptor (beta chain) was obtained from a study of cytomegalovirus exposure and HLA in healthy donors. The donors were members of the validation cohort comprising over a hundred subjects, separate from the roughly 640-subject first cohort. Comment on this clone: Its cognate antigen is unknown.

TCRdb's copy holds only in-frame clones and misses some; the assay was immunoSEQ multiplex PCR. Among around 49,000 clones listed, roughly 92% were seen once. Study-level findings and limits: Reportedly, diagnosis of cytomegalovirus status by the classifier showed high specificity and sensitivity. The authors confirmed in vitro that a few CMV-associated chains were specific for CMV antigens.

This sequence was found in a man younger than 30 in good health and CMV-seronegative. Sequencing was performed on PBMCs.

CDR3 loop: CASNSGQGLTDTQYF. Here the CDR3 DNA reads TGCGCCAGCAATTCGGGACAGGGTCTCACAGATACGCAGTATTTT. This chain uses TRBV10-1 with TRBJ2-3; 9 positions agree with TRBD1. The CDR3 contains 15 residues. CDR1 and CDR2 (germline): WNHNN, SYGVQD (reference sequence). Trimming at V came to 7 bases and at J to 2 bases, leaving 7 bases not matched to a gene.